What follows describes a single T cell receptor beta chain. The CDR3 extends 3 residues past the end of the read, so its final part is completed from the germline J gene. The sample belongs to a study of T cells in women clearing cervical HPV infection. Trimming took off 0 bases at V and 5 bases at J, with 19 bases between the two ends. The CDR3 extends over 17 amino acids. Germline V lookup: CDR1 LNHDA, CDR2 SQIVND (reference sequence). Only in-frame clones appear in the TCRdb table, and some are missing; sequencing was by immunoSEQ multiplex PCR. The sample has 20,000 to 30,000 clones. The clonotype was recovered from a woman between 18 and 69 years old with a cervical HPV16 infection that either progressed to CIN3+ or cleared (not recorded which). The specimen sequenced was blood buffy coat. The rearrangement uses TRBV19 and TRBJ1-1; D not resolved. The CDR3 bases that were read are TGTGCCAGTAGTATAGAATTTTTCGGTACACCAGGTACTGAA. This encodes CASSIEFFGTPGTE. The entire CDR3 protein is CASSIEFFGTPGTEAFF. The whole variable domain, filled in from reference TRBV19 and TRBJ1-1, reads DGGITQSPKYLFRKEGQNVTLSCEQNLNHDAMYWYRQDPGQGLRLIYYSQIVNDFQKGDIAEGYSVSREKKESFPLTVTSAQKNPTAFYLCASSIEFFGTPGTEAFFGQGTRLTVV.